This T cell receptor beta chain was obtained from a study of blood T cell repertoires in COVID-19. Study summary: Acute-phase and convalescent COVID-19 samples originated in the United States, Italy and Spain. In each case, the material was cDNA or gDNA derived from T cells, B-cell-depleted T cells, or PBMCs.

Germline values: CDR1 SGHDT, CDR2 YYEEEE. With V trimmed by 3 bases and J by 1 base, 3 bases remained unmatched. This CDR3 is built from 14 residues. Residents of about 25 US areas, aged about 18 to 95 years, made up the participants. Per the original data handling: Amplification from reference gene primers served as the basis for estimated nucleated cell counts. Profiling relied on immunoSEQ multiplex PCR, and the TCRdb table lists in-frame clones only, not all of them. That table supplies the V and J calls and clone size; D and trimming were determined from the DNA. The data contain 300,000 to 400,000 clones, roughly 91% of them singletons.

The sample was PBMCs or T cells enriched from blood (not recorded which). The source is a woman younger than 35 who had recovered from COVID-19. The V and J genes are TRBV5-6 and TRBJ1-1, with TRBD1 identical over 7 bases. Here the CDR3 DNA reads TGTGCCAGCAGCTGGACAGGTACGAACACTGAAGCTTTCTTT. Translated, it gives CASSWTGTNTEAFF.